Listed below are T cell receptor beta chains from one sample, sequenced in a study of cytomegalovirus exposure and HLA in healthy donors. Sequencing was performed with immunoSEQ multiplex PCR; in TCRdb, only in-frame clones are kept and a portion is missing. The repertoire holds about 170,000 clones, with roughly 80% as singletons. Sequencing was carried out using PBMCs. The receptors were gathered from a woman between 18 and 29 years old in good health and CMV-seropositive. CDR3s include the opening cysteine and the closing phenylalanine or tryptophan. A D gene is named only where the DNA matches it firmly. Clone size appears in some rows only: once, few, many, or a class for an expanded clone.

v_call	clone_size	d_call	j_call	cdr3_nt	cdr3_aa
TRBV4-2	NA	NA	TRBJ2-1	TGTGCCAGCAGCCGCCCGGGACTCAACCAGTACAATGAGCAGTTCTTC	CASSRPGLNQYNEQFF
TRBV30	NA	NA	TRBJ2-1	TGTGCCTGTCATGGCCAGCGGGTCGGTCTTGGAGAGCAGTTCTTC	CACHGQRVGLGEQFF
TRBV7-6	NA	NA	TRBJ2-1	TGTGCCAGCAGCTTAGACAGGACCCCTTACGGCAATGAGCAGTTCTTC	CASSLDRTPYGNEQFF
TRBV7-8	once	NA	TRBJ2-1	TGTGCCAGCAGCTTAGTGTCCGTCACAGAGCAGTTCTTC	CASSLVSVTEQFF
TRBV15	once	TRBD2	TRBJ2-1	TGTGCCACCAGCAGGGCGGGGGGGCCCAATGAGCAGTTCTTC	CATSRAGGPNEQFF
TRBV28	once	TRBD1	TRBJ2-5	TGTGCCAGCAGTTCCCCGGTAGGGGGCGCGGTAATGAACCAAGAGACCCAGTACTTC	CASSSPVGGAVMNQETQYF
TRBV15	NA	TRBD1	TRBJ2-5	TGTGCCACCAGCAAGCCCCCATCAGGGGGACGACAAGAGACCCAGTACTTC	CATSKPPSGGRQETQYF
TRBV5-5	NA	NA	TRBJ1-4	TGTGCCAGCAGCTTGGCCAGGGCCGATGAAAAACTGTTTTTT	CASSLARADEKLFF
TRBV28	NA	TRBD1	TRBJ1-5	TGTGCCAGCAGCAGGGGGCGGGTTCAGCCCCAGCATTTT	CASSRGRVQPQHF
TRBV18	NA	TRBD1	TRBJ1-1	TGTGCCAGCTCACCAACGACAGGGGGCATGAACACTGAAGCTTTCTTT	CASSPTTGGMNTEAFF
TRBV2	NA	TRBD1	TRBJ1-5	TGTGCCAGCGACCCGGGACAGGGGGTTCAGCCCCAGCATTTT	CASDPGQGVQPQHF
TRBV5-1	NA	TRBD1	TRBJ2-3	TGCGCCAGCAGCTTAACGGGACAGGGGGATCACACAGATACGCAGTATTTT	CASSLTGQGDHTDTQYF
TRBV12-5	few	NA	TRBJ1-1	TGTGCTAGTGGGCAGACACCCAACCCCAGGACTGAAGCTTTCTTT	CASGQTPNPRTEAFF
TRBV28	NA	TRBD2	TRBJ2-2	TGTGCCAGCATCGCGGGGGTAAACACCGGGGAGCTGTTTTTT	CASIAGVNTGELFF
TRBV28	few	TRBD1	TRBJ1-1	TGTGCCAGCAGTTTATACCGGGACAGAGTATTTTCGAACACTGAAGCTTTCTTT	CASSLYRDRVFSNTEAFF
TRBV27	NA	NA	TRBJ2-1	TGTGCCAGCAGACCAGGACTCTACAATGAGCAGTTCTTC	CASRPGLYNEQFF
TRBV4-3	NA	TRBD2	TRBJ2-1	TGCGCCAGCAGCCAAGCCCCAGCGGGGGGGAGAAATGAGCAGTTCTTC	CASSQAPAGGRNEQFF
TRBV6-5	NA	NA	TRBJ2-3	TGTGCCAGCAGCCGCTCGGTCCCTGATACGCAGTATTTT	CASSRSVPDTQYF
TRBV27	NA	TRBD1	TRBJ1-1	TGTGCCAGCAAAATGACAGGGTTTGAGGCTTTCTTT	CASKMTGFEAFF
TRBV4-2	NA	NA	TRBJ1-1	TGTGCCAGCAGCGCCCGAGGCCCCATGAACACTGAAGCTTTCTTT	CASSARGPMNTEAFF
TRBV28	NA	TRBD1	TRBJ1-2	TGTGCCACACGCCGAGGGGACAGGGTAGGGGGCTACACCTTC	CATRRGDRVGGYTF
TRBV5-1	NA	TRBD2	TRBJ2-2	TGCGCCAGCAGCTTGCAGATAGCGGGGGGCACCGGGGAGCTGTTTTTT	CASSLQIAGGTGELFF
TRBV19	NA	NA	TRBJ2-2	TGTGCCAGTAGTATTTCCAGGGAAGACACCGGGGAGCTGTTTTTT	CASSISREDTGELFF
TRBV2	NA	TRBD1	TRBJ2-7	TGTGCCAGCAAGGGGGACAGCGCGTACTACGAGCAGTACTTC	CASKGDSAYYEQYF
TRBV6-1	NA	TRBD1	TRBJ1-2	TGTGCCAGCAGATTTCCCGGGACAGCGCCTTACACCTTC	CASRFPGTAPYTF
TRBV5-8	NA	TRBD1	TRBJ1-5	TGTGCCAGCAGCCCGGGGACAGGGAGACAGCCCCAGCATTTT	CASSPGTGRQPQHF
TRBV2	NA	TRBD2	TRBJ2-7	TGTGCCAGCAGTGAAGGTCTTGGCGGGGGGGCCTACGAGCAGTACTTC	CASSEGLGGGAYEQYF
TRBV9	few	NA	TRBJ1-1	TGTGCCAGCAGCGTAGCGCTGGCGAACACTGAAGCTTTCTTT	CASSVALANTEAFF
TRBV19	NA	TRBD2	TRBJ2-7	TGTGCCAGTAGTCTTAGCGGGGGGGATTACGAGCAGTACTTC	CASSLSGGDYEQYF
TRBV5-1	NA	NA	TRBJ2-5	TGCGCCAGCAGCTTGGCGGTCGGGGGGCCTCAAGAGACCCAGTACTTC	CASSLAVGGPQETQYF
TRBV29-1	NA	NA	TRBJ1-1	TGCAGCGTTGTCCAACTCCTGACAGCCCCTAACACTGAAGCTTTCTTT	CSVVQLLTAPNTEAFF
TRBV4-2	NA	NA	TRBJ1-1	TGTGCCAGCAGCCAAGTTCTGAGTGGGGCTAGAGGCACTGAAGCTTTCTTT	CASSQVLSGARGTEAFF
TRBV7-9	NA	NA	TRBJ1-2	TGTGCCAGCAGCTTAGCAGATAGTGGCTACACCTTC	CASSLADSGYTF
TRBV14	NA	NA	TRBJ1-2	TGTGCCAGCAGCCAAGACAGGGTCTGGTCCAACTATGGCTACACCTTC	CASSQDRVWSNYGYTF
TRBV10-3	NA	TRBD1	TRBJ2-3	TGTGCCATCAGTGAGTCGACAGGGCCAGATACGCAGTATTTT	CAISESTGPDTQYF
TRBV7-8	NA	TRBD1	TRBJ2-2	TGTGCCAGCAGCTTAGGGTCTGGACAGGGTAACACCGGGGAGCTGTTTTTT	CASSLGSGQGNTGELFF
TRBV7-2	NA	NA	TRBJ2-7	TGTGCCAGCAGCCCACGGACTGGGAGCTACGAGCAGTACTTC	CASSPRTGSYEQYF
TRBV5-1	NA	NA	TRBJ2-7	TGTGCCAGCAGCTCGATTCGTGGGGCCCACTCCTACGAGCAGTACTTC	CASSSIRGAHSYEQYF
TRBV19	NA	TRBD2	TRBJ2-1	TGTGCCATTTCTACTAGCGGGAGATACAATGAGCAGTTCTTC	CAISTSGRYNEQFF
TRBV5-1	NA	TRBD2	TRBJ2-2	TGCGCCAGCAGCGAAACTAGCGGGGGTCGTGCCGGGGAGCTGTTTTTT	CASSETSGGRAGELFF
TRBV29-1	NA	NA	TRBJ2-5	TGCAGCGCCGAGGAAGAGACCCAGTACTTC	CSAEEETQYF
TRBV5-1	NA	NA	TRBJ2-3	TGCGCCAGCAGCTTGGAAGCAGGGTCTAGATTTACGCAGTATTTT	CASSLEAGSRFTQYF
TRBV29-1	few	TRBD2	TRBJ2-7	TGCAGCGTTGAAGGGGGAGGGTACGAGCAGTACTTC	CSVEGGGYEQYF
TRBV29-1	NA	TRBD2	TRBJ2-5	TGCAGCGCCCGGACTAGCGGACAAGAGACCCAGTACTTC	CSARTSGQETQYF
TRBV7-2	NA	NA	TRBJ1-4	TGTGCCAGCAGCTTACAACAGGGCTTTAGTGAAAAACTGTTTTTT	CASSLQQGFSEKLFF
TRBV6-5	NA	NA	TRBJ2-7	TGTGCCAGCAGTTACACAGGCTCCTACGAGCAGTACTTC	CASSYTGSYEQYF
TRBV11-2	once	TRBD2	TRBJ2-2	TGTGCCAGCAGCTTAGGCGGGGGGATCACCGGGGAGCTGTTTTTT	CASSLGGGITGELFF
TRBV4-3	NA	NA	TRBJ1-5	TGCGCCAGCACCCTAGACCGGGGGGCGGGTCAGCCCCAGCATTTT	CASTLDRGAGQPQHF